These 28 T cell receptor beta chains originate from one sample sequenced in a study of spatial heterogeneity in lung cancer. Time point defined: sample taken at primary tumor resection. In each case, whole RNA from tumor, nontumor lung or frozen PBMC was sequenced unsorted. Via MiXCR, TCRdb re-called the 5' RACE reads, giving one row per CDR3 protein. The table records 85,000 to 100,000 distinct CDR3 sequences, about an eighth of them present only once. The sample here was PBMCs, taken at surgery. The receptors come from a male donor with early-stage non-small cell lung cancer.

This clonotype has a handful of counts. The genes are TRBV3-1 and TRBJ1-5; D is perhaps TRBD1 (6 bases). This CDR3 has 13 amino acids. Trimming left V 1 base short and J 11 bases short, with 12 bases between. Germline V gives CDR1 LGHDT, CDR2 YNNKEL (reference sequence). The CDR3 sequence is CASSQGQVGAQHF. CDR3 DNA sequence: TGTGCCAGCAGCCAAGGACAGGTGGGAGCCCAGCATTTT.

This chain links TRBV4-3 with TRBJ1-3; D is unresolved. From germline, CDR1 is LGHNA and CDR2 YSLEER. The length of the CDR3 is 16 residues. Trimming pared 0 bases from V and 0 bases from J, leaving 9 bases between. CDR3 sequence: CASSQEIGVSGNTIYF. The CDR3, as DNA: TGCGCCAGCAGCCAAGAAATCGGGGTCTCTGGAAACACCATATATTTT.

The chain combines TRBV11-2 with TRBJ2-5; D is ambiguous. The germline gives CDR1 SGHAT, CDR2 FQNNGV. Between the trimmed V and J ends, which lost 0 bases and 7 bases, there was a span of 9 bases. This CDR3 comprises 13 residues. As DNA, the CDR3 is TGTGCCAGCAGCTTAGATCTTCCCGGGACCCAGTACTTC. It codes for CASSLDLPGTQYF.

The chain combines TRBV19 with TRBJ2-1; 10 nucleotides agree with TRBD1. CDR1 is LNHDA, CDR2 SQIVND, per germline (reference sequence). J gave up 6 bases and V 6 bases, and 8 bases lay outside the gene matches. This CDR3 has 15 amino acids. The CDR3 spells CASSRQGAETNEQFF. For the CDR3, the DNA is TGTGCCAGTAGCCGACAGGGGGCCGAAACCAATGAGCAGTTCTTC. Supplemented by reference TRBV19 and TRBJ2-1, the full variable domain reads DGGITQSPKYLFRKEGQNVTLSCEQNLNHDAMYWYRQDPGQGLRLIYYSQIVNDFQKGDIAEGYSVSREKKESFPLTVTSAQKNPTAFYLCASSRQGAETNEQFFGPGTRLTVL.

The chain combines TRBV18 with TRBJ1-6; 7 nucleotides line up with TRBD1. V lost 1 base, J lost 8 bases, and 5 bases stayed unmatched. The germline V gene has CDR1 KGHSH and CDR2 LQKENI. CDR3 length: 15 residues. The CDR3 DNA follows: TGTGCCAGCTCACCACTACAGGGGAGTTATTCACCCCTCCACTTT. Translated, it gives CASSPLQGSYSPLHF. Looking up the rest from reference TRBV18 and TRBJ1-6 gives the full variable domain: NAGVMQNPRHLVRRRGQEARLRCSPMKGHSHVYWYRQLPEEGLKFMVYLQKENIIDESGMPKERFSAEFPKEGPSILRIQQVVRGDSAAYFCASSPLQGSYSPLHFGNGTRLTVT.

The rearrangement joins TRBV7-2 to TRBJ1-2, with D possibly TRBD1 on 6 matching bases. CDR3 length equals 14 residues. The V gene's germline CDR1 is SGHTA and CDR2 FQGNSA. V lost 4 bases, J lost 8 bases, and 17 bases lay in between. Here the CDR3 reads CASSSEGGSGGYTF. In nucleotides, the CDR3 is TGTGCCAGCAGCTCAGAGGGGGGTTCGGGAGGCTACACCTTC.

This clonotype was recorded many times. The chain combines TRBV3-1 with TRBJ2-7; D is possibly TRBD1 or TRBD2 (5 bases each). From germline, CDR1 is LGHDT and CDR2 YNNKEL (reference sequence). The CDR3 sequence is 17 residues long. Between the trimmed V and J ends, which lost 7 bases and 2 bases, there was a span of 24 bases. CDR3 coding DNA: TGTGCCAGCACCTACAACCGGGACGACGGTGGGACCTACGAGCAGTACTTC. Its protein is CASTYNRDDGGTYEQYF.

A few counts support this clonotype. V is TRBV6-2 or TRBV6-3 and J is TRBJ1-5; D unclear. Germline V lookup: CDR1 MNHEY, CDR2 SVGEGT. The CDR3 is 14 amino acids. V lost 7 bases and J 0 bases, leaving 10 bases between the germline ends. CDR3 protein: CASTQEYSNQPQHF. Written as DNA, the CDR3 is TGTGCCAGCACCCAGGAATATAGCAATCAGCCCCAGCATTTT.

This clonotype was seen a handful of times. This chain joins TRBV6-5 and TRBJ2-5; D unresolved. Between the trimmed V and J ends, which lost 2 bases and 2 bases, there was a span of 6 bases. The CDR3 is 13 residues long. Germline V CDR1 and CDR2: MNHEY, SVGAGI. The CDR3 loop is CASSYGVQETQYF. Here the CDR3 DNA reads TGTGCCAGCAGTTACGGGGTACAAGAGACCCAGTACTTC.

This clonotype has a handful of counts. CDR3: CASSRGDRAYEQYF. The CDR3 DNA sequence: TGCGCCAGCAGCCGGGGTGACAGGGCCTACGAGCAGTACTTC. The rearrangement links TRBV5-1 to TRBJ2-7, with 7 bases fitting TRBD1. J gave up 2 bases and V 4 bases, and 6 bases lay outside the gene matches. Germline V gene sequence: CDR1 SGHRS, CDR2 YFSETQ. CDR3 length: 14 amino acids.

V gene TRBV2 combines with J gene TRBJ1-2, with D possibly TRBD1 on 5 matching bases. The CDR3 covers 12 residues. Germline loops: CDR1 SNHLY, CDR2 FYNNEI. V shed 8 bases and J shed 3 bases, with 10 bases lying between them. CDR3 sequence: CASSAQDYGYTF. Written as DNA, the CDR3 is TGTGCCAGCTCCGCACAGGACTATGGCTACACCTTC.

This chain connects TRBV20-1 to TRBJ2-4; 8 bases line up with TRBD2. Germline-derived CDR1 and CDR2 are DFQATT and SNEGSKA (reference sequence). With 6 bases clipped from V and 5 bases from J, the junction kept 12 bases outside the gene matches. This CDR3 is built from 15 residues. CDR3 DNA: TGCAGTGCCCTGGTGGCGGGGGGTGAGGAAAACATTCAGTACTTC. Amino acids: CSALVAGGEENIQYF.

The rearrangement uses TRBV6-5 and TRBJ2-1, with 12 nucleotides matching TRBD2. This CDR3 is 15 amino acids long. V was pared by 7 bases and J by 4 bases, with 5 bases of the junction left unmatched. Germline CDR1 MNHEY, CDR2 SVGAGI. Here the CDR3 DNA reads TGTGCCAGCACCGAACTAGCGGGGGGATACAATGAGCAGTTCTTC. Translating it yields CASTELAGGYNEQFF.

V usage is TRBV11-2 and J usage is TRBJ1-1; D gene ambiguous. The CDR3 extends over 13 amino acids. V lost 0 bases and J lost 9, with 11 bases in between. CDR1 SGHAT and CDR2 FQNNGV come from the germline V gene. The CDR3 coding sequence is TGTGCCAGCAGCTTAGATCGGTCGCGCCAAGCTTTCTTT. It translates to CASSLDRSRQAFF. Full variable domain (outside the CDR3, taken from reference TRBV11-2 and TRBJ1-1): EAGVAQSPRYKIIEKRQSVAFWCNPISGHATLYWYQQILGQGPKLLIQFQNNGVVDDSQLPKDRFSAERLKGVDSTLKIQPAKLEDSAVYLCASSLDRSRQAFFGQGTRLTVV.

In this sample, this clonotype turned up a few times. V usage is TRBV6-5 and J usage is TRBJ1-5; D remains unclear. Trimming took 2 bases from V and 7 from J, leaving 12 bases between them. Germline CDR1 reads MNHEY; CDR2 reads SVGAGI. The CDR3 contains 14 residues. The CDR3 bases are TGTGCCAGCAGTTACCGGCAAGGGAAACAGCCCCAGCATTTT. This codes for CASSYRQGKQPQHF.

The rearrangement uses TRBV3-1 and TRBJ2-3; 10 nucleotides agree with TRBD2. The CDR3 spans 17 residues. Germline CDR1 reads LGHDT; CDR2 reads YNNKEL (reference sequence). V trimming: 2 bases; J trimming: 3 bases; junction bases outside the gene matches: 8. The CDR3 sequence is CASSQPGASGRTDTQYF. As DNA, the CDR3 is TGTGCCAGCAGCCAACCAGGGGCTAGCGGGAGAACAGATACGCAGTATTTT.

This rearrangement joins TRBV6-6 to TRBJ2-2; 9 bases are shared with TRBD2. The trim removed 2 bases at V and 5 bases at J, leaving 6 bases unmatched. CDR3 length equals 16 residues. CDR1 is MNHNY and CDR2 is SVGAGI in the germline V gene (reference sequence). Written as DNA, the CDR3 is TGTGCCAGCAGTTACCTTAGCGGGAGTGGAACCGGGGAGCTGTTTTTT. This encodes CASSYLSGSGTGELFF.

Remarks on this clonotype: One base away lies a much larger clone, so this may be a sequencing read error. The genes are TRBV7-2 and TRBJ2-5, with TRBD1 identical over 7 bases. Per the germline V gene, CDR1 is SGHTA and CDR2 is FQGNSA. Trimming took 6 bases from V and 1 from J; bases not matched to a gene: 5. The CDR3 has 14 amino acids. The CDR3: CASRSRTGQETQYF. The CDR3 DNA reads TGTGCCAGCAGAAGTCGGACAGGCCAAGAGACCCAGTACTTC.

The chain links TRBV20-1 to TRBJ2-1; TRBD2 matches at 12 bases. CDR3 length: 19 residues. Trimming removed 2 bases from V and 0 bases from J; junction bases left unmatched: 11. Germline V CDR1 and CDR2: DFQATT, SNEGSKA (reference sequence). The CDR3 bases are TGCAGTGCTAGACAACCGAAAGGACTAGCGGGGCGCTCCTACAATGAGCAGTTCTTC. This codes for CSARQPKGLAGRSYNEQFF.

This chain uses TRBV5-5 with TRBJ2-1, with 9 bases matching TRBD1. Germline V gene lookup returns CDR1 SGHKS and CDR2 YYEKEE (reference sequence). V lost 0 bases to trimming and J lost 6 bases; unmatched junction nucleotides: 1. The CDR3 runs 14 residues. CDR3 coding DNA: TGTGCCAGCAGCTTGGCGACAGGGGGCAATGAGCAGTTCTTC. The encoded protein is CASSLATGGNEQFF.

The chain couples TRBV30 to TRBJ2-5, with D unresolved. V was trimmed by 3 bases and J by 5 bases, leaving 10 bases between them. Germline V gene sequence: CDR1 GTSNPN, CDR2 SVGIG (reference sequence). This CDR3 spans 12 amino acids. Here the CDR3 reads CAWSMGSETQYF. CDR3 DNA sequence: TGTGCCTGGAGCATGGGGTCGGAGACCCAGTACTTC.

This clonotype came up many times. The gene calls are TRBV9 and TRBJ2-5; unclear D gene. The V end was cut by 1 base, the J end by 4 bases, with 14 bases between. CDR3 length: 15 residues. Germline loops: CDR1 SGDLS, CDR2 YYNGEE. CDR3 sequence: CASSVSGSLLETQYF. In nucleotides, the CDR3 is TGTGCCAGCAGCGTATCGGGTAGCCTTTTAGAGACCCAGTACTTC.

This clonotype was picked up many times. The chain employs TRBV11-2 and TRBJ2-1; 8 nucleotides align to TRBD2. The V gene end was trimmed by 2 bases and the J gene end by 8 bases; junction bases not matched to a gene: 14. Germline CDR1 is SGHAT and CDR2 is FQNNGV. The CDR3 covers 17 residues. The DNA of the CDR3 is TGTGCCAGCAGCTTAAGGTTATCGGGACTAGTTATCGATGAGCAGTTCTTC. Its protein product is CASSLRLSGLVIDEQFF.

The rearrangement uses TRBV12-3 or TRBV12-4 and TRBJ2-7; 8 bases match TRBD1. J lost 4 bases, V lost 6 bases, and 8 bases had no gene match. The CDR3 contains 14 residues. CDR3 bases: TGTGCCAGCAGAGCACGACAGGGGCTTTACGAGCAGTACTTC. It yields the protein CASRARQGLYEQYF.

This clonotype occurred many times. In DNA, the CDR3 is TGTGCCAGCAGCTGGGACAGGGGGCGTCTCTACGAGCAGTACTTC. The encoded protein is CASSWDRGRLYEQYF. J is TRBJ2-7 and V is TRBV5-6; TRBD1 agrees at 12 bases. Germline V gene data show CDR1 as SGHDT and CDR2 as YYEEEE. V trimming: 3 bases; J trimming: 3 bases; junction bases outside the gene matches: 4. The CDR3 has 15 residues.

The V call is TRBV4-1, the J call TRBJ2-1; D gene unclear. The CDR3 covers 16 residues. Germline V lookup: CDR1 MGHRA, CDR2 YSYEKL. The V gene lost 0 bases and the J gene lost 0 bases, with 9 bases spanning the gap. CDR3 bases: TGCGCCAGCAGCCAAGATGGGGATAGCTCCTACAATGAGCAGTTCTTC. Its protein product is CASSQDGDSSYNEQFF.

This clonotype occurred a few times. V gene TRBV7-2 combines with J gene TRBJ2-1, with 14 bases that match TRBD2. V lost 4 bases, J lost 3 bases, and 5 bases stayed unmatched. The germline V gene encodes CDR1 SGHTA and CDR2 FQGNSA. CDR3 length: 17 residues. The CDR3 DNA reads TGTGCCAGCAGCTCGCGGACTAGCGGGGGGATCTACAATGAGCAGTTCTTC. This sequence encodes CASSSRTSGGIYNEQFF.

The CDR3 nucleotides are TGCAGTGCTAGTCCCCGGACTAGCGGGAGCACAGATACGCAGTATTTT. Amino acid sequence: CSASPRTSGSTDTQYF. V usage is TRBV20-1 and J usage is TRBJ2-3; 11 nucleotides align to TRBD2. The CDR3 is 16 residues long. Unmatched junction bases numbered 5, after V lost 3 bases and J lost 0 bases. Germline V gene sequence: CDR1 DFQATT, CDR2 SNEGSKA (reference sequence).